This T cell receptor beta chain was captured in a study of blood T cell repertoires in COVID-19. Study as a whole: The origin of the acute and convalescent COVID-19 samples was the United States, Italy and Spain. From T cells, B-cell-depleted T cells, or PBMCs came the material, which was cDNA or gDNA.

Germline V gene data show CDR1 as SGHRS and CDR2 as YFSETQ. V was pared by 3 bases and J by 2 bases, with 14 bases between. The length of the CDR3 is 15 residues. A single count supports this clone. As handled by the study authors: Reference gene primer amplification gave nucleated cell count estimates. Generated by immunoSEQ multiplex PCR, the TCRdb table keeps only in-frame clones and is missing some. The DNA gave D and trimming, while V, J and clone size come from that table. The sample shows approximately 200,000 clones, roughly 87% of them seen only once. This clonotype was sampled from a man in his forties or fifties with active or convalescent COVID-19. Source material: peripheral blood. This chain uses TRBV5-1 with TRBJ1-1; D possibly corresponds to TRBD1 (6 bases). Here the CDR3 reads CASSSGHSINTEAFF. The CDR3 bases are TGCGCCAGCAGCTCGGGACACTCGATTAACACTGAAGCTTTCTTT.